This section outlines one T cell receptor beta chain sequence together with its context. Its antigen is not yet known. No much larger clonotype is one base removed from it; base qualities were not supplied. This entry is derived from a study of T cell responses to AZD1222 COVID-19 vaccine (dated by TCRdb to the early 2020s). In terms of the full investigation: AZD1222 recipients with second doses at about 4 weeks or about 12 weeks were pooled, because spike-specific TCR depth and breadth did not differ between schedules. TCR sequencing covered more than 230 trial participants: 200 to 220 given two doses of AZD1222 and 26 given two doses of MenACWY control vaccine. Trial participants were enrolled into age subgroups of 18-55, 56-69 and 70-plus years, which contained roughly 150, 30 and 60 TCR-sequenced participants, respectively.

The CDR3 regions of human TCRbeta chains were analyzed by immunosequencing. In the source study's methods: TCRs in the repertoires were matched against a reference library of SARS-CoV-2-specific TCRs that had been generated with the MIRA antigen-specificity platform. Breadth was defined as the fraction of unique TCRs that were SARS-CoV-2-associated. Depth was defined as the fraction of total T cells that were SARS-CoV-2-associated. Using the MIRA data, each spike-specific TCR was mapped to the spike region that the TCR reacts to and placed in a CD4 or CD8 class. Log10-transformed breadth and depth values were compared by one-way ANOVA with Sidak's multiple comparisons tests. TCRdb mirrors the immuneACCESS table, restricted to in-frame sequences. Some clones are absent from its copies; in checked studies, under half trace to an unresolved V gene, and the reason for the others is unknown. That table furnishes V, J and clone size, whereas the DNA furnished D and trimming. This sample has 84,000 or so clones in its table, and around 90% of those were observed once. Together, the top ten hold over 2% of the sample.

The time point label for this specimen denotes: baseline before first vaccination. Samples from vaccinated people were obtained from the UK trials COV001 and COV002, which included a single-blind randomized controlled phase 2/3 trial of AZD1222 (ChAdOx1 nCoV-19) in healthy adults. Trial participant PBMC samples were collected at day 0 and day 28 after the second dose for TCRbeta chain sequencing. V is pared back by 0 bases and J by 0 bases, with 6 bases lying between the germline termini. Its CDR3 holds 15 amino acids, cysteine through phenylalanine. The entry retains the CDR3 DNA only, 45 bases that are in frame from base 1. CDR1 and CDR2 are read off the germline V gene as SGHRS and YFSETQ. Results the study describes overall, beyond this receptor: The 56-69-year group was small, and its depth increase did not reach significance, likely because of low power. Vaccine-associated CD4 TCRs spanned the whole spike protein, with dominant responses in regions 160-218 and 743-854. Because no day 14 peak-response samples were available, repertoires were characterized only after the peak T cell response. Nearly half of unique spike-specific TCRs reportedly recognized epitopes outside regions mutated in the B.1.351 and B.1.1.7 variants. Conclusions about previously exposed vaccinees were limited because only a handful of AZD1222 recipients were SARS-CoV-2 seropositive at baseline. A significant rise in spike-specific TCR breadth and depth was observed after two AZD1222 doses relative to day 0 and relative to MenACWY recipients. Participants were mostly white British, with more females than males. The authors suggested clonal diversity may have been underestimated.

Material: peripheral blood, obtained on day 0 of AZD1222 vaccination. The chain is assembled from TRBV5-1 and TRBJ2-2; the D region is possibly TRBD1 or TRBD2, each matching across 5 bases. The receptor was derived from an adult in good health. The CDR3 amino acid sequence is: CASSLAGPNTGELFF. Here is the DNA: TGCGCCAGCAGCTTGGCGGGGCCGAACACCGGGGAGCTGTTTTTT.